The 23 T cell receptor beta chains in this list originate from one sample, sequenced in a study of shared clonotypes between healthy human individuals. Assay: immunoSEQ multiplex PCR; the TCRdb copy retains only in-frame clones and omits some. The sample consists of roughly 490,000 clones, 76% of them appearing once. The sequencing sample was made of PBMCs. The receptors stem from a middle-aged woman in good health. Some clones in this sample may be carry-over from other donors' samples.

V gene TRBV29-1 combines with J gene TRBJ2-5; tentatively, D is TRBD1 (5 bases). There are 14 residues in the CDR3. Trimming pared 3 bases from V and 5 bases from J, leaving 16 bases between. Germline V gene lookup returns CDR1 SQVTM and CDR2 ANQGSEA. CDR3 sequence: CSVESPREEETQYF. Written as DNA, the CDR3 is TGCAGCGTTGAGTCTCCCAGGGAAGAGGAGACCCAGTACTTC.

CDR3: CASRNRVPLSGYTF. CDR3 DNA: TGTGCCAGCAGAAACAGGGTACCACTTTCGGGCTACACCTTC. V gene TRBV2 combines with J gene TRBJ1-2, with D possibly matching TRBD1 (6 bases). This CDR3 contains 14 residues. V was pared by 6 bases and J by 8 bases, with 19 bases between. CDR1 SNHLY and CDR2 FYNNEI come from the germline V gene. Full variable domain (missing parts from reference TRBV2 and TRBJ1-2): EPEVTQTPSHQVTQMGQEVILRCVPISNHLYFYWYRQILGQKVEFLVSFYNNEISEKSEIFDDQFSVERPDGSNFTLKIRSTKLEDSAMYFCASRNRVPLSGYTFGSGTRLTVV.

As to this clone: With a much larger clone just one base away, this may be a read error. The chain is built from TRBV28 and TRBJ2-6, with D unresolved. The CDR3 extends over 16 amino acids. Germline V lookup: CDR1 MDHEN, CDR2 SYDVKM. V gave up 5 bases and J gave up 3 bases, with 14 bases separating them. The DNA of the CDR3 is TGTGCCAGCAGTCCCTCTCTAGGCTTTGGGGCCAACGTCCTGACTTTC. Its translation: CASSPSLGFGANVLTF.

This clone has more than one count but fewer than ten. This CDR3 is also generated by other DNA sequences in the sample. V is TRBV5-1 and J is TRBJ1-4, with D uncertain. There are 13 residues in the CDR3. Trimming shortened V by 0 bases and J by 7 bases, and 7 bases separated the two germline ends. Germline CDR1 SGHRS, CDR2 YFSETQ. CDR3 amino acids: CASSLEGSEKLFF. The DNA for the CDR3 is TGCGCCAGCAGCTTGGAGGGTTCTGAAAAACTGTTTTTT.

CDR3 in DNA: TGCGCCAGCAGCCAAGGCGCCCCGGGACTAGCGGGTGCAGATACGCAGTATTTT. Residues: CASSQGAPGLAGADTQYF. This chain connects TRBV4-1 to TRBJ2-3; 12 bases map to TRBD2. The CDR3 consists of 18 residues. Per the germline V gene, CDR1 is MGHRA and CDR2 is YSYEKL. J lost 4 bases, V lost 1 base, and 9 bases had no gene match.

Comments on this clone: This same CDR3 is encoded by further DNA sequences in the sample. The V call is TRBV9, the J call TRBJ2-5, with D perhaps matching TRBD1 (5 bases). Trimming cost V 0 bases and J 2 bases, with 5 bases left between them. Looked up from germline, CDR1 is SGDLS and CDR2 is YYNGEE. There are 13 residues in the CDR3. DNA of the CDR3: TGTGCCAGCAGCGTAGCAGGGCAAGAGACCCAGTACTTC. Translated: CASSVAGQETQYF.

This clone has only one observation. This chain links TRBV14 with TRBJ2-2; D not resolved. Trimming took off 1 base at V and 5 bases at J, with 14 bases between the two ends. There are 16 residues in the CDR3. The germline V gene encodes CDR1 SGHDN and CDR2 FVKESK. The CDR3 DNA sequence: TGTGCCAGCAGCCAAGTTCTTAACATCGGGACCGGGGAGCTGTTTTTT. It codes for CASSQVLNIGTGELFF. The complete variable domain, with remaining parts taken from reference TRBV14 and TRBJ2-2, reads EAGVTQFPSHSVIEKGQTVTLRCDPISGHDNLYWYRRVMGKEIKFLLHFVKESKQDESGMPNNRFLAERTGGTYSTLKVQPAELEDSGVYFCASSQVLNIGTGELFFGEGSRLTVL.

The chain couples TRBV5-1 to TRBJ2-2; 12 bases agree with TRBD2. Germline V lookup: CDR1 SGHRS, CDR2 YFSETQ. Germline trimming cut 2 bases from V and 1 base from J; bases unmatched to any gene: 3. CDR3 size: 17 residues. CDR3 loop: CASSFLAGGRNTGELFF. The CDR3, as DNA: TGCGCCAGCAGCTTTCTAGCGGGAGGGCGGAACACCGGGGAGCTGTTTTTT.

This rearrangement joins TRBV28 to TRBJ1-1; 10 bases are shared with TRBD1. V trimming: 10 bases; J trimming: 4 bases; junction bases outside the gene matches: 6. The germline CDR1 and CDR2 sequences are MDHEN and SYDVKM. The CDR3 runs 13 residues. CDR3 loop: CATRTGGTTEAFF. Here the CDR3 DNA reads TGTGCCACCAGGACAGGGGGTACCACTGAAGCTTTCTTT. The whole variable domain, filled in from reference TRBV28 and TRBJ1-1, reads DVKVTQSSRYLVKRTGEKVFLECVQDMDHENMFWYRQDPGLGLRLIYFSYDVKMKEKGDIPEGYSVSREKKERFSLILESASTNQTSMYLCATRTGGTTEAFFGQGTRLTVV.

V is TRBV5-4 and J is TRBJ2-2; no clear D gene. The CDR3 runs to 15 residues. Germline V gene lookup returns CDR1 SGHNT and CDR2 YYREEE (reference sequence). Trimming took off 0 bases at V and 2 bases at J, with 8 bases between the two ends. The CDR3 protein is CASSLGWRNTGELFF. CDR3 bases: TGTGCCAGCAGCTTGGGGTGGCGTAACACCGGGGAGCTGTTTTTT.

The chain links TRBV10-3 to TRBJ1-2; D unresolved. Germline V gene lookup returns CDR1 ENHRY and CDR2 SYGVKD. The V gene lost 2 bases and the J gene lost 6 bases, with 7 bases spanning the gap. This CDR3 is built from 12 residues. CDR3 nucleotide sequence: TGTGCCATCAGTGAGAGAAGGGATGGCTACACCTTC. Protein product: CAISERRDGYTF.

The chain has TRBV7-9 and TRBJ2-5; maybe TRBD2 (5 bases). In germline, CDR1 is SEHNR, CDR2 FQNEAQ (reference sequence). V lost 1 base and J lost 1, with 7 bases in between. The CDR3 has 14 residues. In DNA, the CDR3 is TGTGCCAGCAGCTTAGGGGCGGGCCAAGAGACCCAGTACTTC. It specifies CASSLGAGQETQYF.

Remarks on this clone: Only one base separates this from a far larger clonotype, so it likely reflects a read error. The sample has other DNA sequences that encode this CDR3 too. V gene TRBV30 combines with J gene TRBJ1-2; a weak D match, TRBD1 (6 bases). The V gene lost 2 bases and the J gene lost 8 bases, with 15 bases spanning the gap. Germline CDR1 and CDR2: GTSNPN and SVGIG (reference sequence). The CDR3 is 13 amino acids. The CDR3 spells CAWSRQETGGYTF. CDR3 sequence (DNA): TGTGCCTGGAGTCGACAGGAAACCGGGGGCTACACCTTC.

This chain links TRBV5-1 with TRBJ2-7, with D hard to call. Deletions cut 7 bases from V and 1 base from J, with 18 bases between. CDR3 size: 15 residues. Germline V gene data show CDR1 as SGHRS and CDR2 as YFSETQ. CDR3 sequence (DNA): TGCGCCAGCCGCCCCGCCAGCGTATTATCCTACGAGCAGTACTTC. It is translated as CASRPASVLSYEQYF.

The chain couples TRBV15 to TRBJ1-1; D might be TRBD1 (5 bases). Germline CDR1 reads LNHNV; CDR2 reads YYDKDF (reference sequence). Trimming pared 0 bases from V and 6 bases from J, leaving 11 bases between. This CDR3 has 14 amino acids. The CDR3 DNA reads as TGTGCCACCAGCAGAGATCGAGGGGCCGCTGAAGCTTTCTTT. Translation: CATSRDRGAAEAFF.

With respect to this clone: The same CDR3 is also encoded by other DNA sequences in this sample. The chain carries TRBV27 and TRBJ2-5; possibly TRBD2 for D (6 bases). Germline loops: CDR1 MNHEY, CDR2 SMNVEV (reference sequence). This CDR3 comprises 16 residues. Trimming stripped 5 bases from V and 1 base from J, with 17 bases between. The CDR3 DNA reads TGTGCCAGCAGTCCCTCCGGGCTAGCGCGCCAAGAGACCCAGTACTTC. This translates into CASSPSGLARQETQYF.

The CDR3 sequence: CASSSPSYDGDTQYF. The CDR3 DNA reads as TGTGCCAGCAGTTCCCCTTCATACGACGGGGATACGCAGTATTTT. This chain uses TRBV28 with TRBJ2-3; D ambiguous. This CDR3 spans 15 amino acids. Germline CDR1 MDHEN, CDR2 SYDVKM. Between the trimmed V and J ends, which lost 4 bases and 6 bases, there was a span of 17 bases.

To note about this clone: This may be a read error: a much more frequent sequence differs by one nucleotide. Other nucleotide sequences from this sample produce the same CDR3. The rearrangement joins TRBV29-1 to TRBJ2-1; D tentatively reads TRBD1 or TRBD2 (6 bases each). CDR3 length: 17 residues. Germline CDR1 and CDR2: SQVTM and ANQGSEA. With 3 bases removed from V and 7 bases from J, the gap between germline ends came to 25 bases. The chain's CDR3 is CSVDGLAGGGLSNEQFF. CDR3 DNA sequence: TGCAGCGTTGACGGCCTGGCAGGAGGGGGACTGAGTAATGAGCAGTTCTTC.

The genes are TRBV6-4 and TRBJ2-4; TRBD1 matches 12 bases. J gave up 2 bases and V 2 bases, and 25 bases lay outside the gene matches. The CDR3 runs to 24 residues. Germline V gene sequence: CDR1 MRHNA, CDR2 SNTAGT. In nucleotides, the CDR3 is TGTGCCAGCAGTGACAACATCACGGCACCGGGACAGGGGGCAGTGGGAGGACCCAAAAACATTCAGTACTTC. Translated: CASSDNITAPGQGAVGGPKNIQYF.

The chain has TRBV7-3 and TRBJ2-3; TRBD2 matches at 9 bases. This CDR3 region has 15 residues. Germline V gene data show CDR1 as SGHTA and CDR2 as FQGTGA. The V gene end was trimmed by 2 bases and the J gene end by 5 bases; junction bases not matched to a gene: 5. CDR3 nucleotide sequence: TGTGCCAGCAGCTTAGGGACTAGCCCTGGAGATACGCAGTATTTT. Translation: CASSLGTSPGDTQYF.

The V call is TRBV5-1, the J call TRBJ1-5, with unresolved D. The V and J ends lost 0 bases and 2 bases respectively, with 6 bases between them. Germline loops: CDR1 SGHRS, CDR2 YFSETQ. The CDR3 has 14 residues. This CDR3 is CASSLDGGNQPQHF. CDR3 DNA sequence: TGCGCCAGCAGCTTGGATGGCGGCAATCAGCCCCAGCATTTT.

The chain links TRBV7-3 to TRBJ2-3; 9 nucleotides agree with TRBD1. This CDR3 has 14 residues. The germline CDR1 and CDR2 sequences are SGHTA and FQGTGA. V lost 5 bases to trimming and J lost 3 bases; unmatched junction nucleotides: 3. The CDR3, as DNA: TGTGCCAGCAGCCCAGGACAGGGGACAGATACGCAGTATTTT. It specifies CASSPGQGTDTQYF.

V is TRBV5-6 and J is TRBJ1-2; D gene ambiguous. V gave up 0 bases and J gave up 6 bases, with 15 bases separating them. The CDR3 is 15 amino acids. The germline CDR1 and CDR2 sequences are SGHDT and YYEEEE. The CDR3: CASSLALFGRNGYTF. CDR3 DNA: TGTGCCAGCAGCTTGGCTCTTTTTGGGAGGAATGGCTACACCTTC.